A selection of T cell receptor beta chains follows, all from one sample in a study of shared clonotypes between healthy human individuals. The repertoire was sequenced with immunoSEQ multiplex PCR; TCRdb's copy has only in-frame clones and lacks some. Among around 1.6 million clones listed, approximately 98% were seen once. The sample comprised naive CD4+ T cells sorted from blood. The receptors were gathered from a man younger than 40 in good health. The CDR3 runs from the conserved cysteine through the conserved F or W. The D gene is left open where the match is weak. Clone sizes are given selectively: once, few, many, or a class where the clone is expanded.

j_call	d_call	v_call	clone_size	cdr3_aa	cdr3_nt
TRBJ2-7	NA	TRBV6-1	once	CASSRTESYEQYF	TGTGCCAGCAGCAGGACGGAATCCTACGAGCAGTACTTC
TRBJ1-1	TRBD1	TRBV9	NA	CASSPQGEGTEAFF	TGTGCCAGCAGCCCACAGGGGGAAGGCACTGAAGCTTTCTTT
TRBJ2-2	TRBD1	TRBV7-8	once	CASSLSPRTGDTGELFF	TGTGCCAGCAGCTTATCGCCGCGGACAGGGGACACCGGGGAGCTGTTTTTT
TRBJ2-7	NA	TRBV6-1	NA	CASSERRYEQYF	TGTGCCAGCAGTGAAAGACGTTACGAGCAGTACTTC
TRBJ2-1	TRBD2	TRBV2	NA	CASSDGTSGMFWNEQFF	TGTGCCAGCAGTGATGGGACTAGCGGGATGTTTTGGAATGAGCAGTTCTTC
TRBJ2-1	NA	TRBV5-1	NA	CASSFDQRGFYNEQFF	TGCGCCAGCAGCTTTGATCAGAGAGGGTTCTACAATGAGCAGTTCTTC
TRBJ2-7	TRBD2	TRBV18	NA	CASRKNEAPGGPSRYEQYF	TGTGCCAGCCGAAAGAACGAGGCTCCGGGAGGGCCTTCCCGCTACGAGCAGTACTTC
TRBJ1-2	TRBD1	TRBV5-6	NA	CASSPDRGRGGYTF	TGTGCCAGCAGCCCTGACAGGGGGCGGGGAGGCTACACCTTC
TRBJ2-1	NA	TRBV9	NA	CASSPSRPNNEQFF	TGTGCCAGCAGCCCGTCGAGACCCAACAATGAGCAGTTCTTC
TRBJ2-3	NA	TRBV9	NA	CASSHSRDTQYF	TGTGCCAGCAGCCATTCGCGAGATACGCAGTATTTT
TRBJ2-5	NA	TRBV7-2	NA	CASSFGTFQETQYF	TGTGCCAGCAGCTTCGGGACGTTCCAAGAGACCCAGTACTTC
TRBJ1-5	TRBD1	TRBV6-5	NA	CASRPGTGSQPQHF	TGTGCCAGCAGACCCGGGACAGGCAGTCAGCCCCAGCATTTT
TRBJ2-5	NA	TRBV7-7	few	CASSLVSGGGSQYF	TGTGCCAGCAGCTTAGTTTCCGGGGGAGGTTCCCAGTACTTC
TRBJ2-1	TRBD2	TRBV19	NA	CASSIATGTSNGNEQFF	TGTGCCAGTAGTATCGCCACCGGGACTAGTAATGGGAATGAGCAGTTCTTC
TRBJ2-7	NA	TRBV28	NA	CASRHPGRGSYYEQYF	TGTGCCAGCAGACATCCGGGGCGCGGTTCATACTACGAGCAGTACTTC
TRBJ2-7	NA	TRBV18	NA	CASSPPSGGEQYF	TGTGCCAGCTCACCACCTAGTGGCGGCGAGCAGTACTTC
TRBJ1-2	TRBD1	TRBV7-8	NA	CASSSQQGGYGYTF	TGTGCCAGCAGCTCACAACAGGGGGGTTATGGCTACACCTTC
TRBJ2-3	NA	TRBV14	NA	CASSQDWRRFTDTQYF	TGTGCCAGCAGCCAAGACTGGCGGAGATTCACAGATACGCAGTATTTT
TRBJ1-2	NA	TRBV9	NA	CASSTAGLDYGYTF	TGTGCCAGCAGCACAGCGGGGCTCGACTATGGCTACACCTTC
TRBJ2-7	TRBD2	TRBV5-4	once	CASSLGGASGRAGEQYF	TGTGCCAGCAGCTTGGGAGGGGCTAGCGGGAGGGCAGGCGAGCAGTACTTC
TRBJ2-1	NA	TRBV9	NA	CASSADRSEQFF	TGTGCCAGCAGCGCCGACCGCAGTGAGCAGTTCTTC
TRBJ2-5	NA	TRBV2	NA	CASRARVVAEETQYF	TGTGCCAGCAGAGCGCGGGTGGTAGCGGAAGAGACCCAGTACTTC
TRBJ2-2	TRBD2	TRBV10-3	once	CAISLGLAGGVAGELFF	TGTGCCATCAGCCTGGGACTAGCGGGAGGTGTGGCCGGGGAGCTGTTTTTT
TRBJ2-3	TRBD2	TRBV11-2	NA	CASSFRLAGGNTDTQYF	TGTGCCAGCAGCTTCCGACTAGCGGGAGGGAACACAGATACGCAGTATTTT
TRBJ2-2	NA	TRBV5-1	NA	CASSLVAGNTGELFF	TGCGCCAGCAGCTTGGTGGCAGGGAACACCGGGGAGCTGTTTTTT
TRBJ1-1	NA	TRBV18	NA	CASSRSTGMNTEAFF	TGTGCCAGCTCACGATCGACAGGCATGAACACTGAAGCTTTCTTT
TRBJ2-5	NA	TRBV27	NA	CASSSGVQETQYF	TGTGCCAGCAGTTCGGGGGTTCAAGAGACCCAGTACTTC
TRBJ1-5	TRBD1	TRBV19	NA	CASSLPTRTGGSQPQHF	TGTGCCAGTAGTTTACCCACTAGAACAGGGGGCAGTCAGCCCCAGCATTTT
TRBJ1-1	NA	TRBV5-4	NA	CASSSSLGDGVNTEAFF	TGTGCCAGCAGCTCATCGCTGGGGGACGGGGTGAACACTGAAGCTTTCTTT
TRBJ2-7	NA	TRBV5-1	once	CASSRRVAGDSYEQYF	TGCGCCAGCAGCCGACGGGTGGCAGGAGACTCCTACGAGCAGTACTTC
TRBJ2-7	TRBD1	TRBV4-1	NA	CASSHPAGGSYEQYF	TGCGCCAGCAGCCACCCAGCAGGGGGTTCGTACGAGCAGTACTTC
TRBJ1-5	NA	TRBV7-8	NA	CASSPRNTLNQPQHF	TGTGCCAGCAGCCCACGTAACACCTTAAATCAGCCCCAGCATTTT
TRBJ2-1	NA	TRBV7-7	NA	CASSLAGVGEEQFF	TGTGCCAGCAGCTTAGCGGGAGTGGGCGAGGAGCAGTTCTTC
TRBJ1-5	TRBD1	TRBV10-3	NA	CAISESVGGLGQGSNQPQHF	TGTGCCATCAGTGAGTCAGTTGGGGGGTTGGGACAGGGTAGCAATCAGCCCCAGCATTTT
TRBJ2-7	TRBD2	TRBV2	NA	CASGDSSLAGNSYEQYF	TGTGCCAGCGGGGACTCAAGTTTAGCGGGAAATTCATACGAGCAGTACTTC
TRBJ2-7	NA	TRBV6-5	NA	CASSPDSYYEQYF	TGTGCCAGCAGTCCGGACTCATACTACGAGCAGTACTTC
TRBJ1-2	NA	TRBV11-2	NA	CASSLAANYGYTF	TGTGCCAGCAGCTTAGCAGCTAACTATGGCTACACCTTC
TRBJ1-2	TRBD1	TRBV9	once	CASSSWDRPVNYGYTF	TGTGCCAGCAGCTCTTGGGACAGGCCAGTGAACTATGGCTACACCTTC
TRBJ2-7	NA	TRBV10-3	NA	CATAGTSSYEQYF	TGTGCCACCGCCGGGACATCGTCTTACGAGCAGTACTTC
TRBJ2-1	TRBD2	TRBV18	NA	CASSPLPPLAGAYNEQFF	TGTGCCAGCTCACCTCTCCCCCCCTTAGCGGGGGCCTACAATGAGCAGTTCTTC
TRBJ2-3	NA	TRBV18	NA	CASSPLGRSTDTQYF	TGTGCCAGCTCCCCCCTAGGGCGGAGCACAGATACGCAGTATTTT
TRBJ2-5	NA	TRBV7-3	NA	CASSSDGGGGETQYF	TGTGCCAGCAGTTCCGATGGGGGAGGTGGAGAGACCCAGTACTTC
TRBJ1-4	NA	TRBV14	NA	CASSQEDSGGEKLFF	TGTGCCAGCAGCCAAGAAGACTCGGGGGGTGAAAAACTGTTTTTT